One sample yielded the 26 T cell receptor beta chains listed below, sequenced in a study of T cell responses to AZD1222 COVID-19 vaccine. Only in-frame clones appear in the TCRdb table, and some are missing; sequencing was by immunoSEQ multiplex PCR. The sample consists of 35,000 or so clones, about 88% of them appearing once. The specimen was peripheral blood, collected on day 0 of AZD1222 vaccination. The source of these receptors is an adult in good health.

V gene TRBV15 combines with J gene TRBJ1-1; D may be TRBD1 (5 bases). Germline CDR1 LNHNV, CDR2 YYDKDF (reference sequence). CDR3 size: 17 residues. V lost 2 bases to trimming and J lost 2 bases, with 18 bases between them. CDR3: CATSRTISDRANTEAFF. In nucleotides, the CDR3 is TGTGCCACCAGCAGAACGATTTCCGACAGAGCCAACACTGAAGCTTTCTTT.

The chain is built from TRBV2 and TRBJ1-2, with TRBD1 identical over 8 bases. The CDR3 has 15 residues. CDR1 and CDR2 from the germline V gene are SNHLY and FYNNEI. V trimming: 6 bases; J trimming: 2 bases; junction bases outside the gene matches: 8. The CDR3 sequence is CASSPWTGRNYGYTF. Here the CDR3 DNA reads TGTGCCAGCAGCCCCTGGACAGGGCGGAACTATGGCTACACCTTC.

The chain couples TRBV6-5 to TRBJ1-2, with TRBD1 matching 7 bases. CDR1 and CDR2 (germline): MNHEY, SVGAGI. Trimming removed 6 bases from V and 7 bases from J; junction bases left unmatched: 11. The CDR3 has 14 amino acids. Written as DNA, the CDR3 is TGTGCCAGCAGCCTACCCGGACAGGCGGCTGGCTACACCTTC. Translation gives CASSLPGQAAGYTF.

The rearrangement uses TRBV5-1 and TRBJ1-4; D is perhaps TRBD1 (6 bases). The V end was cut by 7 bases, the J end by 7 bases, with 17 bases between. CDR3 size: 14 residues. CDR1 is SGHRS, CDR2 YFSETQ, per germline. The CDR3 region is CASRPGGAGEKLFF. The CDR3 DNA follows: TGCGCCAGCCGCCCGGGGGGCGCGGGTGAAAAACTGTTTTTT.

This chain uses TRBV6-4 with TRBJ2-7; 9 bases are a match to TRBD1. J gave up 6 bases and V 6 bases, and 6 bases lay outside the gene matches. This CDR3 comprises 13 residues. Germline-derived CDR1 and CDR2 are MRHNA and SNTAGT. The CDR3 loop reads CASSRTGVGEQYF. Written as DNA, the CDR3 is TGTGCCAGCAGCAGGACAGGGGTTGGCGAGCAGTACTTC.

The chain employs TRBV4-1 and TRBJ2-3; 11 bases line up with TRBD2. Trimming at V came to 0 bases and at J to 2 bases, leaving 19 bases not matched to a gene. CDR1 and CDR2 from the germline V gene are MGHRA and YSYEKL. This CDR3 comprises 22 residues. The CDR3 sequence: CASSQDFRDRELAGAYTDTQYF. The CDR3 DNA is TGCGCCAGCAGCCAAGATTTTAGGGACAGGGAACTAGCGGGGGCCTACACAGATACGCAGTATTTT.

J is TRBJ2-1 and V is TRBV18; perhaps TRBD2 as D (5 bases). The length of the CDR3 is 15 residues. Germline assignment: CDR1 KGHSH and CDR2 LQKENI. Trimming pared 1 base from V and 8 bases from J, leaving 15 bases between. The CDR3 nucleotides read TGTGCCAGCTCACCACTGGGCTCAGGAGGCGATGAGCAGTTCTTC. The encoded protein is CASSPLGSGGDEQFF.

The chain uses TRBV10-2 and TRBJ2-7; TRBD2 matches 10 bases. This CDR3 region has 14 residues. With V trimmed by 9 bases and J by 3 bases, 8 bases remained unmatched. Germline values: CDR1 WSHSY, CDR2 SAAADI. This chain's CDR3 is CASQLAGQLYEQYF. The DNA for the CDR3 is TGCGCCAGTCAACTAGCGGGGCAACTCTACGAGCAGTACTTC.

The V gene is TRBV19, the J gene TRBJ2-2; 9 nucleotides align to TRBD1. Germline values: CDR1 LNHDA, CDR2 SQIVND (reference sequence). CDR3 length: 15 residues. After removal of 5 bases from V and 4 bases from J, the junction contained 5 bases not matched to a gene. CDR3 in amino acids: CASSPRDRATGELFF. The CDR3 nucleotides read TGTGCCAGTAGTCCCCGGGACAGGGCCACCGGGGAGCTGTTTTTT. The full variable domain, with the rest looked up from reference TRBV19 and TRBJ2-2, is DGGITQSPKYLFRKEGQNVTLSCEQNLNHDAMYWYRQDPGQGLRLIYYSQIVNDFQKGDIAEGYSVSREKKESFPLTVTSAQKNPTAFYLCASSPRDRATGELFFGEGSRLTVL.

V and J are TRBV4-1 and TRBJ1-6; D is uncertain. Deletions cut 0 bases from V and 7 bases from J, with 10 bases between. The CDR3 contains 15 residues. The germline gives CDR1 MGHRA, CDR2 YSYEKL. Here the CDR3 reads CASSQDPRANSPLHF. The DNA of the CDR3 is TGCGCCAGCAGCCAAGACCCCCGGGCGAATTCACCCCTCCACTTT.

This chain connects TRBV28 to TRBJ2-7, with 7 bases matching TRBD1. The CDR3 is made up of 13 amino acids. Germline CDR1 is MDHEN and CDR2 is SYDVKM. The trim removed 6 bases at V and 3 bases at J, leaving 5 bases unmatched. The CDR3 DNA reads TGTGCCAGCAGCCAGGGGGTCCTCTACGAGCAGTACTTC. Protein product: CASSQGVLYEQYF.

The genes are TRBV6-5 and TRBJ1-2; D not resolved. Between the trimmed V and J ends, which lost 4 bases and 8 bases, there was a span of 17 bases. This CDR3 is 14 amino acids long. Germline V gene data show CDR1 as MNHEY and CDR2 as SVGAGI. DNA of the CDR3: TGTGCCAGCAGTTCAGGACTATCCCCCCGGGGCTACACCTTC. Protein sequence: CASSSGLSPRGYTF.

This sequence joins TRBV19 and TRBJ1-5, with 9 bases aligning to TRBD1. V lost 6 bases and J lost 7; bases outside the gene matches: 16. The CDR3 sequence is 17 residues long. The germline V gene has CDR1 LNHDA and CDR2 SQIVND (reference sequence). CDR3 sequence: CASSYYPQGAKGQPQHF. CDR3 nucleotide sequence: TGTGCCAGTAGCTACTACCCACAGGGGGCGAAAGGACAGCCCCAGCATTTT. The entire variable domain, with the rest obtained from reference TRBV19 and TRBJ1-5, is as follows: DGGITQSPKYLFRKEGQNVTLSCEQNLNHDAMYWYRQDPGQGLRLIYYSQIVNDFQKGDIAEGYSVSREKKESFPLTVTSAQKNPTAFYLCASSYYPQGAKGQPQHFGDGTRLSIL.

The J gene is TRBJ1-3, the V gene TRBV6-5; tentative D call: TRBD1 (5 bases). Trimming cost V 0 bases and J 7 bases, with 13 bases left between them. The CDR3 runs 15 residues. Germline values: CDR1 MNHEY, CDR2 SVGAGI. The CDR3 coding sequence is TGTGCCAGCAGTTACTCGAGGGCAGGGTGGAACACCATATATTTT. As protein: CASSYSRAGWNTIYF.

V gene TRBV6-5 combines with J gene TRBJ2-7; 7 bases line up with TRBD1. The length of the CDR3 is 11 residues. V was clipped by 6 bases and J by 12 bases; unmatched bases: 8. Germline assignment: CDR1 MNHEY and CDR2 SVGAGI. The CDR3: CASRDRPVTYF. CDR3 DNA sequence: TGTGCCAGCAGGGACAGGCCGGTCACGTACTTC.

The chain recombines TRBV4-1 with TRBJ2-1, with TRBD2 identical over 8 bases. The ends lost 2 bases at V and 7 bases at J; junction bases unmatched: 7. Germline assignment: CDR1 MGHRA and CDR2 YSYEKL. The CDR3 is made up of 15 amino acids. DNA for the CDR3: TGCGCCAGCAGCCAACCGGGAGGGCCGCTGAATGAGCAGTTCTTC. This codes for CASSQPGGPLNEQFF.

The chain links TRBV3-1 (or the pseudogene TRBV3-2) to TRBJ1-5; the D gene is possibly TRBD1 (6 bases). Trimming took off 0 bases at V and 6 bases at J, with 15 bases between the two ends. CDR3 length: 16 residues. The germline V gene encodes CDR1 LGHDT and CDR2 YNNKEL (reference sequence). CDR3 in DNA: TGTGCCAGCAGCCAAGATGCCCCCGGGGGGCGTCAGCCCCAGCATTTT. Residues: CASSQDAPGGRQPQHF.

This clone is a singleton in its sample. The chain recombines TRBV2 with TRBJ1-6, with D perhaps matching TRBD1 (5 bases). The CDR3 contains 13 residues. The V end was cut by 3 bases, the J end by 7 bases, with 7 bases between. CDR1 is SNHLY and CDR2 is FYNNEI in the germline V gene. The DNA of the CDR3 is TGTGCCAGCAGTGACGGGACCAATTCACCCCTCCACTTT. Its translation is CASSDGTNSPLHF.

This clone came up once. The chain uses TRBV2 and TRBJ1-1; the D gene is possibly TRBD1 (5 bases). With 4 bases removed from V and 0 bases from J, the gap between germline ends came to 9 bases. The length of the CDR3 is 14 residues. The germline CDR1 and CDR2 sequences are SNHLY and FYNNEI. The chain's CDR3 is CASSVAGLNTEAFF. In DNA, the CDR3 is TGTGCCAGCAGTGTCGCAGGGTTGAACACTGAAGCTTTCTTT.

V is TRBV7-2 and J is TRBJ1-2; D is unresolved. Deletions cut 1 base from V and 6 bases from J, with 9 bases between. Germline assignment: CDR1 SGHTA and CDR2 FQGNSA. This CDR3 comprises 13 residues. The CDR3 DNA reads as TGTGCCAGCAGCTTAGACCCTTTGGATGGCTACACCTTC. Its translation: CASSLDPLDGYTF.

The chain uses TRBV6-2 or TRBV6-3 and TRBJ2-6, with a possible D match to TRBD2 (6 bases). CDR1 and CDR2 (germline): MNHEY, SVGEGT. Trimming took off 5 bases at V and 2 bases at J, with 10 bases between the two ends. There are 15 residues in the CDR3. Here the CDR3 DNA reads TGTGCCAGCAGTGACGGGGGAGCTGGGGCCAACGTCCTGACTTTC. Residues: CASSDGGAGANVLTF.

The chain is built from TRBV7-8 and TRBJ2-7; D possibly corresponds to TRBD1 (5 bases). The CDR3 has 12 amino acids. CDR1 and CDR2 (germline): SGHVS, FQNEAQ. Between the trimmed V and J ends, which lost 5 bases and 5 bases, there was a span of 10 bases. The CDR3: CASSILGDEQYF. The DNA of the CDR3 is TGTGCCAGCAGCATTCTAGGGGACGAGCAGTACTTC.

V and J are TRBV2 and TRBJ2-5; no reliable D call. CDR1 SNHLY and CDR2 FYNNEI come from the germline V gene. The V gene lost 5 bases and the J gene lost 5 bases, with 9 bases spanning the gap. This CDR3 region has 12 residues. CDR3 nucleotides: TGTGCCAGCAGTCCGACCGGGGAGACCCAGTACTTC. Translated: CASSPTGETQYF.

This clone was seen just once. The gene calls are TRBV5-4 and TRBJ2-7; D gene uncertain. Germline lookup yields CDR1 SGHNT and CDR2 YYREEE (reference sequence). The CDR3 contains 14 residues. With 2 bases removed from V and 7 bases from J, the gap between germline ends came to 16 bases. The CDR3 is CASSFLQTSREQYF. DNA for the CDR3: TGTGCCAGCAGCTTCCTCCAGACCTCTAGGGAGCAGTACTTC.

The chain employs TRBV16 and TRBJ1-1; no firm D call. V was clipped by 5 bases and J by 2 bases, with 9 bases between them. The germline V gene encodes CDR1 KGHSY and CDR2 FQNENV. The CDR3 has 13 residues. CDR3 nucleotide sequence: TGTGCCAGCAGCTACTCGGCTAACACTGAAGCTTTCTTT. As protein: CASSYSANTEAFF.

The V gene is TRBV2, the J gene TRBJ1-6, with 9 nucleotides matching TRBD1. This CDR3 region has 15 residues. Unmatched junction bases numbered 6, after V lost 6 bases and J lost 6 bases. CDR1 SNHLY and CDR2 FYNNEI come from the germline V gene. CDR3: CASRTGGGGNSPLHF. In nucleotides, the CDR3 is TGTGCCAGCAGAACAGGGGGCGGGGGTAATTCACCCCTCCACTTT.